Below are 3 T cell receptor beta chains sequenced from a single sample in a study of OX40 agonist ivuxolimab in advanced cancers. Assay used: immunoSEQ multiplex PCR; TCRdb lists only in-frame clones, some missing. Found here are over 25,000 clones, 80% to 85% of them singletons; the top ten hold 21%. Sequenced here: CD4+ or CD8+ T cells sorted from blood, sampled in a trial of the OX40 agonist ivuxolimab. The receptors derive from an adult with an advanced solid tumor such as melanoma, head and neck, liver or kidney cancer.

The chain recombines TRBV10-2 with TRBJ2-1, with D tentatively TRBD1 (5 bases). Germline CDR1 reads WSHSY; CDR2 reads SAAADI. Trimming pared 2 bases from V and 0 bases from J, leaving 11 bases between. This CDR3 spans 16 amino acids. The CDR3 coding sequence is TGCGCCAGCAGTGAGAAAGGGGCACTCTCCTACAATGAGCAGTTCTTC. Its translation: CASSEKGALSYNEQFF.

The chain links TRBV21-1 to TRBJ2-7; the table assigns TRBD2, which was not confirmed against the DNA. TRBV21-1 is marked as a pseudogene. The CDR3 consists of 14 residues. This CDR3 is CASSKRLGYYEQYF. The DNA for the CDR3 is TGTGCCAGCAGCAAGAGACTAGGGTACTACGAGCAGTACTTC.

The CDR3 loop is CASSLRDGNFYGYTF. The DNA of the CDR3 is TGTGCCAGCAGTCTCCGGGACGGAAATTTCTATGGCTACACCTTC. This chain connects TRBV27 to TRBJ1-2; D perhaps matches TRBD1 (5 bases). The CDR3 has 15 amino acids. The V gene lost 5 bases and the J gene lost 4 bases, with 17 bases spanning the gap. Germline-derived CDR1 and CDR2 are MNHEY and SMNVEV (reference sequence).